This TCR beta chain came from a study of shared clonotypes between healthy human individuals. Using immunoSEQ multiplex PCR, the repertoire was profiled, and TCRdb retains in-frame clones only, with some absent. The repertoire holds about 470,000 clones, about four fifths seen once, with roughly 13% in the top ten. V lost 5 bases and J 6 bases, leaving 13 bases between the germline ends. The length of the CDR3 is 14 residues. Per the germline V gene, CDR1 is SGHNT and CDR2 is YENEEA. The origin of this receptor is a woman aged 40 to 55 in good health. Some clones in this sample may be carry-over from other donors' samples. The rearrangement uses TRBV11-3 and TRBJ2-2; D might be TRBD2 (5 bases). Sequencing used PBMCs. CDR3 bases: TGTGCCAGCAGCCACCCGCGGGCCCCCGGGGAGCTGTTTTTT. It translates to CASSHPRAPGELFF.